Described below is a single TCR beta chain sequence and its context. The sample contains more than one DNA sequence encoding this CDR3. The CDR3 is 15 amino acids. Germline V CDR1 and CDR2: KGHSH, LQKENI. V dropped 3 bases and J dropped 4; count of bases not matched to a gene: 3. TCRdb's table, derived via immunoSEQ multiplex PCR, lists solely in-frame clones and lacks some. The profile shows 780,000 or so clones, over 60% of them singletons. This sample was included in a study of shared clonotypes between healthy human individuals. This TCR was sampled from a woman in her twenties or thirties in good health. The rearrangement links TRBV18 to TRBJ2-1, with TRBD2 matching over 10 bases. Sequenced input: memory CD4+ T cells sorted from blood. The subset here: CD45RA-negative fraction. The CDR3: CASSPGLAIYNEQFF. In DNA, the CDR3 is TGTGCCAGCTCACCGGGACTAGCGATTTACAATGAGCAGTTCTTC.